This note documents a single T cell receptor beta chain sequence. What it recognizes is unknown. Targeted sequencing depth ranged from 1 in 200,000 to 1 in 1 million T cells. The table came from immunoSEQ multiplex PCR; TCRdb's copy has only in-frame clones and leaves some out. In the table there are around 77,000 clones, 80% of which are singletons. These data originate in a study of cytotoxic CD8 clonotypes in ibrutinib-treated CLL. In the study overall: Investigators reported roughly 24 partial and 2 complete responses; after median around 6 years, about 15 patients remained remitted and about twelve progressed. Study observations and caveats: Few clonotypes were public, and these shrank or held steady under treatment.

Cryopreserved PBMCs were the source of approximately 2 micrograms of genomic DNA, which went to TCR beta libraries. The germline V and J ends were trimmed by 2 bases and 4 bases, with 26 bases remaining between them. This CDR3 has 19 amino acids. CDR1 and CDR2 from the germline V gene are MGHRA and YSYEKL. This TCR came from a human donor with chronic lymphocytic leukemia. This chain connects TRBV4-1 to TRBJ1-2; a weak D match, TRBD1 (6 bases). The input for sequencing was PBMCs, taken at disease progression, from a patient treated with ibrutinib. In DNA form, the CDR3 reads TGCGCCAGCAGCCAAAGAGGGCGGGGGCCAGGCGGTAGTGGCTATGGCTACACCTTC. Protein product: CASSQRGRGPGGSGYGYTF.